These 28 T cell receptor beta chains were sequenced from one sample in a study of graft-versus-host responses after intestinal transplantation. Libraries were prepared by immunoSEQ multiplex PCR; TCRdb keeps only in-frame clonotypes and omits some of them. Of thousands of clones listed, approximately 75% were seen once; the top ten hold roughly two fifths. The sample here was PBMCs, taken less than 550 days after intestinal transplant. Source of these receptors: a human patient who received an intestinal transplant, so some T cells may come from the graft donor.

The chain carries TRBV19 and TRBJ1-5; D gene unclear. Germline CDR1 is LNHDA and CDR2 is SQIVND (reference sequence). The ends were cut back, 3 bases at V and 0 bases at J, with 12 bases in the middle. This CDR3 region has 16 residues. CDR3 sequence (DNA): TGTGCCAGTAGTATTAGGGCAGGCTATAGCAATCAGCCCCAGCATTTT. This translates into CASSIRAGYSNQPQHF.

This sequence joins TRBV6-1 and TRBJ2-3; 8 nucleotides line up with TRBD2. Germline-derived CDR1 and CDR2 are MNHNS and SASEGT. V lost 2 bases and J lost 0; bases outside the gene matches: 7. The CDR3 has 17 amino acids. The CDR3 loop reads CASSEKGSGGSTDTQYF. The DNA of the CDR3 is TGTGCCAGCAGTGAAAAGGGGAGCGGGGGAAGCACAGATACGCAGTATTTT.

The chain carries TRBV6-5 and TRBJ1-6; no firm D call. The ends were cut back, 0 bases at V and 0 bases at J, with 6 bases in the middle. The CDR3 totals 16 residues. The germline CDR1 and CDR2 sequences are MNHEY and SVGAGI. Written as DNA, the CDR3 is TGTGCCAGCAGTTACTCGTGGAGCTCCTATAATTCACCCCTCCACTTT. This encodes CASSYSWSSYNSPLHF.

V gene TRBV11-2 combines with J gene TRBJ1-4; tentatively, D is TRBD1 (5 bases). Per germline, CDR1 SGHAT and CDR2 FQNNGV. The CDR3 runs 16 residues. Trimming removed 5 bases at V and 7 bases at J, with 20 bases between. The CDR3, as DNA: TGTGCCAGCAGCCAAGAAGGGGCAGGGTCTGGTGAAAAACTGTTTTTT. Translated, it gives CASSQEGAGSGEKLFF.

V is TRBV10-2 and J is TRBJ2-3; 9 bases agree with TRBD2. CDR3 size: 15 residues. Germline CDR1 reads WSHSY; CDR2 reads SAAADI. J was trimmed by 3 bases and V by 8 bases; bases with no gene match: 9. CDR3 region: CASAGRGGTTDTQYF. The CDR3 DNA follows: TGCGCCAGCGCCGGGCGGGGGGGTACGACAGATACGCAGTATTTT.

This rearrangement joins TRBV27 to TRBJ1-6; possibly TRBD1 for D (5 bases). This CDR3 is 12 amino acids long. Germline CDR1 is MNHEY and CDR2 is SMNVEV (reference sequence). V gave up 0 bases and J gave up 14 bases, with 8 bases separating them. The CDR3 spells CASSLSQGTLHF. The CDR3 nucleotides read TGTGCCAGCAGTTTATCTCAGGGCACCCTCCACTTT.

This clone was picked up a small number of times. At one boundary the junction diverges from the germline segment, which might be a read error. The rearrangement links TRBV6-6 to TRBJ2-1, with D unclear. There are 11 residues in the CDR3. Germline loops: CDR1 MNHNY, CDR2 SVGAGI (reference sequence). CDR3 in DNA: TGTGCCAGCAGCACCTACGATGAGCAGTTCTTC. Its translation is CASSTYDEQFF.

There are a few counts of this clone. The V and J genes are TRBV7-2 and TRBJ2-4; the D gene is possibly TRBD2 (5 bases). Trimming removed 7 bases at V and 7 bases at J, with 14 bases between. The CDR3 loop spans 13 amino acids. CDR1 and CDR2 (germline): SGHTA, FQGNSA. CDR3 region: CASTPGGYNIQYF. CDR3 DNA sequence: TGTGCCAGCACCCCCGGAGGATATAACATTCAGTACTTC.

The genes are TRBV4-3 and TRBJ2-5; D remains ambiguous. From germline, CDR1 is LGHNA and CDR2 YSLEER. Trimming stripped 1 base from V and 5 bases from J, with 17 bases between. This CDR3 has 16 amino acids. The CDR3 here is CASSQVAGVGVETQYF. For the CDR3, the DNA is TGCGCCAGCAGCCAAGTCGCCGGAGTAGGAGTGGAGACCCAGTACTTC.

Notes on this clone: This sequence is one base from a far larger clone and is likely a read error. The same CDR3 is also encoded by other DNA sequences in this sample. CDR3 sequence: CASSQDLGFTNEKLFF. The CDR3 nucleotides are TGTGCCAGCAGCCAAGATCTGGGGTTCACTAATGAAAAACTGTTTTTT. The chain recombines TRBV7-9 with TRBJ1-4; no firm D call. Germline loops: CDR1 SEHNR, CDR2 FQNEAQ (reference sequence). V was pared by 5 bases and J by 2 bases, with 15 bases between. The CDR3 spans 16 residues.

The genes are TRBV11-3 and TRBJ1-2, with TRBD1 as a possible D gene (5 bases). This CDR3 has 15 residues. Germline V gene data show CDR1 as SGHNT and CDR2 as YENEEA. V was cut by 0 bases and J by 4 bases, with 12 bases left in between. The DNA of the CDR3 is TGTGCCAGCAGCTTAGATCGACAGCCGGGCTATGGCTACACCTTC. Its translation: CASSLDRQPGYGYTF.

The CDR3 is CASSQEGGIHYGYTF. CDR3 bases: TGTGCCAGCAGCCAAGAAGGCGGGATACACTATGGCTACACCTTC. The chain recombines TRBV14 with TRBJ1-2; D is ambiguous. The CDR3 length is 15 residues. Trimming removed 0 bases from V and 3 bases from J, with 11 bases in between. Germline CDR1 SGHDN, CDR2 FVKESK.

The J gene is TRBJ2-3, the V gene TRBV5-6; possible D gene TRBD2, 6 bases. Trimming pared 4 bases from V and 5 bases from J, leaving 26 bases between. This CDR3 spans 18 amino acids. From germline, CDR1 is SGHDT and CDR2 YYEEEE. The CDR3 region has the DNA TGTGCCAGCAGCCCCGTTGGAGCGGGCCATAACATCAGAGATACGCAGTATTTT. Translated: CASSPVGAGHNIRDTQYF. The full variable domain, its missing parts supplied by reference TRBV5-6 and TRBJ2-3, is DAGVTQSPTHLIKTRGQQVTLRCSPKSGHDTVSWYQQALGQGPQFIFQYYEEEERQRGNFPDRFSGHQFPNYSSELNVNALLLGDSALYLCASSPVGAGHNIRDTQYFGPGTRLTVL.

The chain recombines TRBV11-2 with TRBJ2-7; 11 nucleotides match TRBD2. Trimming took 3 bases from V and 3 from J; bases not matched to a gene: 7. CDR1 SGHAT and CDR2 FQNNGV come from the germline V gene. CDR3 length: 16 amino acids. The CDR3 is CASSFRTSGSRYEQYF. The DNA of the CDR3 is TGTGCCAGCAGCTTCCGGACTAGCGGGTCCCGCTACGAGCAGTACTTC.

This chain links TRBV2 with TRBJ2-7, with 9 bases identical to TRBD1. With 7 bases clipped from V and 4 bases from J, the junction kept 5 bases outside the gene matches. The CDR3 loop spans 13 amino acids. Germline V lookup: CDR1 SNHLY, CDR2 FYNNEI. CDR3 sequence reads: CASTEDRGYEQYF. The CDR3 DNA reads TGTGCCAGCACAGAAGACAGGGGGTACGAGCAGTACTTC.

The chain recombines TRBV11-2 with TRBJ1-2; D is perhaps TRBD1 (6 bases). Trimming left V 0 bases short and J 8 bases short, with 19 bases between. The CDR3 loop spans 16 amino acids. CDR1 and CDR2 from the germline V gene are SGHAT and FQNNGV. CDR3 bases: TGTGCCAGCAGCTTAGACCCCGGGGGCCCCCCGTCAGGCTACACCTTC. Protein sequence: CASSLDPGGPPSGYTF.

Regarding this clone: A much larger clone sits a single nucleotide away, making a read error possible. Other DNA variants within this sample encode the same CDR3. This rearrangement joins TRBV7-2 to TRBJ2-2, with D possibly TRBD1 on 7 matching bases. The CDR3 is 17 amino acids. V lost 4 bases and J lost 5, with 20 bases in between. CDR1 is SGHTA and CDR2 is FQGNSA in the germline V gene. The CDR3 sequence is CASSWGDRGLETGELFF. The CDR3 coding sequence is TGTGCCAGCAGCTGGGGGGACAGAGGGCTAGAAACCGGGGAGCTGTTTTTT.

With regard to this clone: One end of the junction varies from germline; a read error may be responsible. The chain employs TRBV19 and TRBJ1-4, with 7 bases that match TRBD1. In germline, CDR1 is LNHDA, CDR2 SQIVND (reference sequence). This CDR3 spans 16 amino acids. The chain's CDR3 is CASSIEGTDTKEKLFF. As DNA, the CDR3 is TGTGCCAGTAGTATAGAGGGGACAGACACTAAAGAAAAACTGTTTTTT.

The chain uses TRBV5-6 and TRBJ2-7; D remains unclear. The CDR3 length is 15 residues. Germline lookup yields CDR1 SGHDT and CDR2 YYEEEE. V dropped 2 bases and J dropped 0 bases, with 12 bases sitting between them. The CDR3 here is CASSFGRSPSYEQYF. The DNA for the CDR3 is TGTGCCAGCAGCTTTGGGCGGTCGCCCTCCTACGAGCAGTACTTC.

This clone was detected only once. Other DNA sequences in the sample encode the same CDR3. This chain uses TRBV29-1 with TRBJ2-1; TRBD1 aligns across 9 bases. Germline CDR1 and CDR2: SQVTM and ANQGSEA. This CDR3 region has 14 residues. The trim removed 6 bases at V and 2 bases at J, leaving 5 bases unmatched. DNA of the CDR3: TGCAGCGTAATTCGGGACAGGGCCTACAATGAGCAGTTCTTC. Translated: CSVIRDRAYNEQFF.

This clone was found a few times. The chain has TRBV4-3 and TRBJ2-2, with TRBD2 matching 15 bases. Trimming removed 4 bases from V and 6 bases from J; junction bases left unmatched: 0. The CDR3 extends over 15 amino acids. The germline CDR1 and CDR2 sequences are LGHNA and YSLEER. CDR3 residues: CASSRTSGGAGELFF. The CDR3 bases are TGCGCCAGCAGCCGGACTAGCGGGGGGGCCGGGGAGCTGTTTTTT.

This clone was seen only a few times. The chain links TRBV6-4 to TRBJ2-1, with 7 bases matching TRBD2. The CDR3 is made up of 16 amino acids. Germline V gene data show CDR1 as MRHNA and CDR2 as SNTAGT. After removal of 2 bases from V and 5 bases from J, the junction contained 9 bases not matched to a gene. The DNA for the CDR3 is TGTGCCAGCAGTGACAGTGCCGCTAGCGGCCACAATGAGCAGTTCTTC. Amino acids: CASSDSAASGHNEQFF.

This clone was detected a few times. The chain has TRBV4-1 and TRBJ1-4; a weak D match, TRBD1 (5 bases). The CDR3 spans 16 residues. V was trimmed by 5 bases and J by 2 bases, leaving 15 bases between them. CDR1 is MGHRA and CDR2 is YSYEKL in the germline V gene. The CDR3 nucleotides read TGCGCCAGCAGCGTCGGGGGAGGATTTACTAATGAAAAACTGTTTTTT. Protein: CASSVGGGFTNEKLFF.

V and J are TRBV6-1 and TRBJ2-7, with D unresolved. V lost 6 bases to trimming and J lost 3 bases, with 6 bases between them. Germline lookup yields CDR1 MNHNS and CDR2 SASEGT. This CDR3 is 11 amino acids long. CDR3: CASSLNYEQYF. In DNA form, the CDR3 reads TGTGCCAGCAGCCTTAACTACGAGCAGTACTTC.

As for this clone: Its ends do not fully match the called genes, so a read error is possible. The J gene is TRBJ1-2, the V gene TRBV7-2; D remains ambiguous. Germline V CDR1 and CDR2: SGHTA, FQGNSA. This CDR3 is 16 amino acids long. CDR3 DNA sequence: TGCGCCAGCAGCCAAGATATTGGCTTTACAAACTATGGCTACACCTTC. This encodes CASSQDIGFTNYGYTF. The full variable domain, with the rest looked up from reference TRBV7-2 and TRBJ1-2, is GAGVSQSPSNKVTEKGKDVELRCDPISGHTALYWYRQSLGQGLEFLIYFQGNSAPDKSGLPSDRFSAERTGGSVSTLTIQRTQQEDSAVYLCASSQDIGFTNYGYTFGSGTRLTVV.

The chain carries TRBV7-2 and TRBJ2-2, with 7 bases that match TRBD2. The V and J ends lost 0 bases and 3 bases, in that order; junction bases with no gene match: 4. CDR1 is SGHTA, CDR2 FQGNSA, per germline. The CDR3 runs 16 residues. CDR3: CASSLARGRYTGELFF. CDR3 DNA sequence: TGTGCCAGCAGCTTAGCGCGGGGGAGATACACCGGGGAGCTGTTTTTT. The entire variable domain, with the rest obtained from reference TRBV7-2 and TRBJ2-2, is as follows: GAGVSQSPSNKVTEKGKDVELRCDPISGHTALYWYRQSLGQGLEFLIYFQGNSAPDKSGLPSDRFSAERTGGSVSTLTIQRTQQEDSAVYLCASSLARGRYTGELFFGEGSRLTVL.

V is TRBV19 and J is TRBJ1-5; TRBD1 might be the D (5 bases). The germline CDR1 and CDR2 sequences are LNHDA and SQIVND (reference sequence). Trimming left V 5 bases short and J 0 bases short, with 11 bases between. This CDR3 comprises 15 residues. CDR3 sequence reads: CASSAGTYSNQPQHF. CDR3 coding DNA: TGTGCCAGTAGTGCAGGGACTTATAGCAATCAGCCCCAGCATTTT. Complete variable domain (other parts from reference TRBV19 and TRBJ1-5): DGGITQSPKYLFRKEGQNVTLSCEQNLNHDAMYWYRQDPGQGLRLIYYSQIVNDFQKGDIAEGYSVSREKKESFPLTVTSAQKNPTAFYLCASSAGTYSNQPQHFGDGTRLSIL.

Regarding this clone: The sample carries other DNA sequences with the same CDR3. The chain couples TRBV7-4 to TRBJ1-5, with TRBD1 matching over 7 bases. CDR1 SGHVT and CDR2 SQSDAQ come from the germline V gene. The CDR3 is 14 residues long. V lost 1 base and J lost 4; bases outside the gene matches: 1. The CDR3 DNA sequence: TGTGCCAGCAGCTTAGGGACAGGTAATCAGCCCCAGCATTTT. Protein sequence: CASSLGTGNQPQHF.